The 15 T cell receptor beta chains given below trace back to one sample, sequenced in a study of CD8 T cells in Susac syndrome. RNA amounts of roughly 0.5 to 1 ug underwent reverse transcription with random hexamers. TCRdb reprocessed the immunoSEQ multiplex PCR reads with MiXCR, giving one entry per CDR3 protein. The table shows 350,000 to 550,000 distinct CDR3 sequences, with 75% to 90% occurring only once. Sequencing was carried out using CD8+ T cells from PBMCs. These receptors were taken from a human donor with multiple sclerosis.

The CDR3 region has the DNA TGTGCCAGCCTTGTAGGGGGTTCACCCCTCCACTTT. This translates into CASLVGGSPLHF. The J gene is TRBJ1-6, the V gene TRBV2; possibly TRBD1 for D (6 bases). V lost 8 bases, J lost 9 bases, and 11 bases lay in between. The germline V gene encodes CDR1 SNHLY and CDR2 FYNNEI. This CDR3 is built from 12 residues. Full variable domain (rest looked up from reference TRBV2 and TRBJ1-6): EPEVTQTPSHQVTQMGQEVILRCVPISNHLYFYWYRQILGQKVEFLVSFYNNEISEKSEIFDDQFSVERPDGSNFTLKIRSTKLEDSAMYFCASLVGGSPLHFGNGTRLTVT.

The genes are TRBV30 and TRBJ1-5; possibly TRBD1 for D (5 bases). The germline gives CDR1 GTSNPN, CDR2 SVGIG (reference sequence). V was shortened by 1 base and J by 4 bases, with 17 bases between the two germline ends. The CDR3 is made up of 16 amino acids. DNA for the CDR3: TGTGCCTGGAGTGAGGTCCGGGACCTAATTAATCAGCCCCAGCATTTT. Its protein product is CAWSEVRDLINQPQHF.

V usage is TRBV15 and J usage is TRBJ2-1; 10 bases fit TRBD2. Germline V CDR1 and CDR2: LNHNV, YYDKDF (reference sequence). V was clipped by 5 bases and J by 2 bases; unmatched bases: 9. The CDR3 has 17 residues. CDR3 amino acids: CATSVYSGGPTYNEQFF. The CDR3 DNA follows: TGTGCCACCAGCGTTTATAGCGGGGGGCCGACCTACAATGAGCAGTTCTTC. Using reference TRBV15 and TRBJ2-1 for the parts outside the CDR3, the full variable domain is DAMVIQNPRYQVTQFGKPVTLSCSQTLNHNVMYWYQQKSSQAPKLLFHYYDKDFNNEADTPDNFQSRRPNTSFCFLDIRSPGLGDTAMYLCATSVYSGGPTYNEQFFGPGTRLTVL.

This chain connects TRBV20-1 to TRBJ1-3, with 7 bases fitting TRBD1. Unmatched junction bases numbered 5, after V lost 3 bases and J lost 3 bases. CDR3 length: 14 amino acids. Germline CDR1 and CDR2: DFQATT and SNEGSKA (reference sequence). CDR3 coding DNA: TGCAGTGCTAGTACTCAGGGGGGTGGAAACACCATATATTTT. Amino acid sequence: CSASTQGGGNTIYF.

The chain has TRBV19 and TRBJ1-1; unclear D gene. The CDR3 is 14 residues long. Trimming left V 1 base short and J 4 bases short, with 10 bases between. The V gene's germline CDR1 is LNHDA and CDR2 SQIVND (reference sequence). The CDR3 here is CASSIGGRPTEAFF. Here the CDR3 DNA reads TGTGCCAGTAGTATAGGCGGCAGACCCACTGAAGCTTTCTTT. Drawing the rest from reference TRBV19 and TRBJ1-1, the complete variable domain is DGGITQSPKYLFRKEGQNVTLSCEQNLNHDAMYWYRQDPGQGLRLIYYSQIVNDFQKGDIAEGYSVSREKKESFPLTVTSAQKNPTAFYLCASSIGGRPTEAFFGQGTRLTVV.

V and J are TRBV5-6 and TRBJ2-2; D gene unclear. The CDR3 has 15 residues. The germline CDR1 and CDR2 sequences are SGHDT and YYEEEE. V was trimmed by 4 bases and J by 4 bases, leaving 14 bases between them. Here the CDR3 reads CASSAGGRGTGELFF. The CDR3 DNA follows: TGTGCCAGCAGCGCCGGCGGCAGAGGCACCGGGGAGCTGTTTTTT.

The chain joins TRBV27 to TRBJ2-1; tentative D call: TRBD1 (5 bases). Looked up from germline, CDR1 is MNHEY and CDR2 is SMNVEV (reference sequence). Trimming pared 6 bases from V and 4 bases from J, leaving 10 bases between. The length of the CDR3 is 13 residues. CDR3 protein: CASRISGYNEQFF. CDR3 DNA: TGTGCCAGCAGAATCTCAGGGTACAATGAGCAGTTCTTC.

The chain links TRBV7-9 to TRBJ2-5, with 10 bases fitting TRBD1. V lost 4 bases to trimming and J lost 3 bases; unmatched junction nucleotides: 5. Germline CDR1 is SEHNR and CDR2 is FQNEAQ (reference sequence). CDR3 length: 15 amino acids. The CDR3 nucleotides read TGTGCCAGCAGCTGGGGGACAGGGGAAGAAGAGACCCAGTACTTC. Its protein product is CASSWGTGEEETQYF.

The chain employs TRBV5-1 and TRBJ2-7; the D call may be TRBD1 or TRBD2 (5 bases each). This CDR3 contains 15 residues. Germline assignment: CDR1 SGHRS and CDR2 YFSETQ. With 4 bases removed from V and 0 bases from J, the gap between germline ends came to 14 bases. Here the CDR3 reads CASSLGTESSYEQYF. DNA of the CDR3: TGCGCCAGCAGCCTAGGGACCGAGAGCTCCTACGAGCAGTACTTC.

This clonotype was observed once. This chain uses TRBV11-2 with TRBJ1-5; TRBD1 is a possible D gene (6 bases). CDR3 length: 15 amino acids. Germline V gene data show CDR1 as SGHAT and CDR2 as FQNNGV. V lost 2 bases and J 2 bases, leaving 10 bases between the germline ends. As DNA, the CDR3 is TGTGCCAGCAGCTTACATGCAGGGGGCAATCAGCCCCAGCATTTT. Translated: CASSLHAGGNQPQHF. Drawing the rest from reference TRBV11-2 and TRBJ1-5, the complete variable domain is EAGVAQSPRYKIIEKRQSVAFWCNPISGHATLYWYQQILGQGPKLLIQFQNNGVVDDSQLPKDRFSAERLKGVDSTLKIQPAKLEDSAVYLCASSLHAGGNQPQHFGDGTRLSIL.

V gene TRBV4-1 combines with J gene TRBJ2-5; 7 nucleotides align to TRBD1. J gave up 5 bases and V 4 bases, and 4 bases lay outside the gene matches. Germline loops: CDR1 MGHRA, CDR2 YSYEKL. The CDR3 has 13 residues. CDR3: CASSRSQGETQYF. Written as DNA, the CDR3 is TGCGCCAGCAGCCGATCACAGGGGGAGACCCAGTACTTC.

The V call is TRBV28, the J call TRBJ2-7; possibly TRBD1 for D (7 bases). V lost 6 bases and J lost 6, with 15 bases in between. CDR3 size: 13 residues. The germline gives CDR1 MDHEN, CDR2 SYDVKM. The CDR3 sequence is CASSLDRDFEQYF. CDR3 DNA: TGTGCCAGCAGCCTCGACAGGGACTTCGAGCAGTACTTC.

The V gene is TRBV5-5, the J gene TRBJ2-6; TRBD1 matches at 8 bases. Looked up from germline, CDR1 is SGHKS and CDR2 is YYEKEE (reference sequence). With 0 bases clipped from V and 0 bases from J, the junction kept 5 bases outside the gene matches. The CDR3 consists of 18 residues. The CDR3 bases are TGTGCCAGCAGCTTGGCCTGGGACAGGAGCTCTGGGGCCAACGTCCTGACTTTC. Translated: CASSLAWDRSSGANVLTF.

CDR3 in amino acids: CASSEGQGWDTQYF. CDR3 sequence (DNA): TGTGCCAGCAGCGAGGGACAGGGATGGGATACGCAGTATTTT. The chain is built from TRBV25-1 and TRBJ2-3, with 9 positions matching TRBD1. V was pared by 6 bases and J by 6 bases, with 7 bases of the junction left unmatched. This CDR3 region has 14 residues. Germline V gene data show CDR1 as MGHDK and CDR2 as SYGVNS.

This chain uses TRBV20-1 with TRBJ2-7; 11 bases line up with TRBD2. Germline lookup yields CDR1 DFQATT and CDR2 SNEGSKA (reference sequence). With 6 bases clipped from V and 1 base from J, the junction kept 5 bases outside the gene matches. This CDR3 is built from 14 residues. This CDR3 reads CSAIRTSGSYEQYF. DNA for the CDR3: TGCAGTGCGATCAGGACTAGCGGGTCCTACGAGCAGTACTTC.